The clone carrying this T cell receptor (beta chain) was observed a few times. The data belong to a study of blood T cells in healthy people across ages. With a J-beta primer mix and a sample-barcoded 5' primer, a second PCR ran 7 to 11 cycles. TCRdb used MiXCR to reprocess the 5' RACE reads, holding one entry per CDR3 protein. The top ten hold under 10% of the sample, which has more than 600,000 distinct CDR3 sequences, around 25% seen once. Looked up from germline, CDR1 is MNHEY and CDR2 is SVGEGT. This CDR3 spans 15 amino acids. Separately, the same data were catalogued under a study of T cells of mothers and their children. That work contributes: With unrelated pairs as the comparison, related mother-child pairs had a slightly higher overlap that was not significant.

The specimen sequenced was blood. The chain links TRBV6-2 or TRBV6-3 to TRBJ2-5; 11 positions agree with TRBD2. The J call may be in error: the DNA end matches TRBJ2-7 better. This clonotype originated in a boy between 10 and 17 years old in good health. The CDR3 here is CASSPTTSGNGEQYF. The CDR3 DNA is TGTGCCAGCAGCCCCACGACTAGCGGGAATGGCGAGCAGTACTTC.